This passage covers 28 T cell receptor beta chains from one sample sequenced in a study of Graves' ophthalmopathy and Graves' hyperthyroidism. For repertoire sequencing, the TCR beta CDR3 regions were amplified from RNA transcripts. HTBI-primed first-round RT-PCR preceded second-round multiplex PCR. Using its own MiXCR run on the multiplex PCR reads, TCRdb lists one record per CDR3 protein. The table shows approximately 700,000 distinct CDR3 sequences, with roughly 41% occurring only once. Sequencing was done on a sample of peripheral blood. The origin of the receptors is an adult man with Graves' ophthalmopathy.

As concerns this clonotype: Mismatch with germline at one junction end may stem from a read error. The J gene is TRBJ1-1, the V gene TRBV19, with 7 bases identical to TRBD1. Germline loops: CDR1 LNHDA, CDR2 SQIVND (reference sequence). This CDR3 has 13 residues. Here the CDR3 reads CASSINRGADAFF. The CDR3 DNA follows: TGTGCCAGTAGTATCAACAGGGGCGCTGATGCTTTCTTT.

This clonotype was picked up many times. The chain uses TRBV11-2 and TRBJ2-7, with D maybe TRBD2 (5 bases). CDR1 and CDR2 from the germline V gene are SGHAT and FQNNGV. The CDR3 is made up of 14 amino acids. V lost 4 bases and J 5 bases, leaving 15 bases between the germline ends. The CDR3 loop is CASSSPGSRNEQYF. The CDR3 nucleotides are TGTGCCAGCAGCTCACCGGGATCGAGGAACGAGCAGTACTTC.

The chain uses TRBV27 and TRBJ2-7; D is ambiguous. The CDR3 extends over 14 amino acids. V was trimmed by 4 bases and J by 3 bases, leaving 13 bases between them. CDR1 and CDR2 from the germline V gene are MNHEY and SMNVEV (reference sequence). The CDR3 sequence is CASSSQLESYEQYF. The CDR3 DNA is TGTGCCAGCAGTTCGCAGCTAGAAAGCTACGAGCAGTACTTC.

On this clonotype itself: Since no conserved phenylalanine or tryptophan closes the CDR3, a read error is the likely cause. The chain links TRBV6-5 to TRBJ1-2; possibly TRBD1 for D (5 bases). The CDR3 totals 13 residues. Trimming stripped 10 bases from V and 2 bases from J, with 14 bases between. CDR1 and CDR2 (germline): MNHEY, SVGAGI. The CDR3 coding sequence is TGTGCCAACAGGCCGATGGGAAACTATGGCTACACCTCC. The encoded protein is CANRPMGNYGYTS.

This chain uses TRBV29-1 with TRBJ2-1; TRBD2 agrees at 13 bases. V trimming: 6 bases; J trimming: 7 bases; junction bases outside the gene matches: 6. The CDR3 runs to 14 residues. Looked up from germline, CDR1 is SQVTM and CDR2 is ANQGSEA. CDR3 DNA sequence: TGCAGCGTCTGGACTAGCGGGAGCCCTAATGAGCAGTTCTTC. It translates to CSVWTSGSPNEQFF.

This clonotype was counted many times. The genes are TRBV2 and TRBJ2-5; maybe TRBD2 (6 bases). In germline, CDR1 is SNHLY, CDR2 FYNNEI. V lost 0 bases and J 3 bases, leaving 14 bases between the germline ends. This CDR3 is 16 amino acids long. The CDR3 protein is CASSEAGWREEETQYF. As DNA, the CDR3 is TGTGCCAGCAGTGAAGCGGGGTGGAGGGAGGAAGAGACCCAGTACTTC.

This clonotype was observed at least ten times. The V call is TRBV7-8, the J call TRBJ2-2, with TRBD1 matching over 7 bases. Trimming took 4 bases from V and 1 from J; bases not matched to a gene: 6. The CDR3 sequence is 16 residues long. Germline V lookup: CDR1 SGHVS, CDR2 FQNEAQ. The CDR3 sequence: CASSSARDRNTGELFF. The CDR3 coding sequence is TGTGCCAGCAGCTCGGCCAGGGACAGGAACACCGGGGAGCTGTTTTTT.

In its sample, this clonotype was seen many times. V and J are TRBV29-1 and TRBJ1-3; unclear D gene. The CDR3 sequence is 16 residues long. V shed 4 bases and J shed 8 bases, with 24 bases lying between them. CDR1 and CDR2 (germline): SQVTM, ANQGSEA. This CDR3 reads CSVGYRQAAGGDTIYF. As DNA, the CDR3 is TGCAGCGTTGGGTATCGTCAGGCCGCCGGCGGGGACACCATATATTTT.

This clonotype came up a few times. The rearrangement links TRBV11-2 to TRBJ2-7, with D possibly TRBD1 on 5 matching bases. The CDR3 loop spans 15 amino acids. Germline V gene sequence: CDR1 SGHAT, CDR2 FQNNGV. The germline V and J ends were trimmed by 4 bases and 0 bases, with 13 bases remaining between them. The CDR3: CASSSGQTGSYEQYF. CDR3 DNA: TGTGCCAGCAGCTCTGGACAAACCGGCTCCTACGAGCAGTACTTC.

This clonotype was found a few times. A read error is possible here, since a much larger clone lies one base away. This CDR3 reads CVSGGGNDYEQYF. In DNA form, the CDR3 reads TGTGTCAGCGGCGGGGGAAACGACTACGAGCAGTACTTC. The chain combines TRBV2 with TRBJ2-7; 7 bases align to TRBD2. The CDR3 loop spans 13 amino acids. Germline V gene data show CDR1 as SNHLY and CDR2 as FYNNEI. The full variable domain, in which reference TRBV2 and TRBJ2-7 provide the parts outside the CDR3, is EPEVTQTPSHQVTQMGQEVILRCVPISNHLYFYWYRQILGQKVEFLVSFYNNEISEKSEIFDDQFSVERPDGSNFTLKIRSTKLEDSAMYFCVSGGGNDYEQYFGPGTRLTVT.

The genes are TRBV7-2 and TRBJ1-3; D gene uncertain. The length of the CDR3 is 14 residues. Germline V lookup: CDR1 SGHTA, CDR2 FQGNSA. V was cut by 5 bases and J by 4 bases, with 12 bases left in between. CDR3 loop: CASSPRLAGNTIYF. Here the CDR3 DNA reads TGTGCCAGCAGCCCTAGACTAGCGGGAAACACCATATATTTT.

The rearrangement joins TRBV11-2 to TRBJ1-2, with unresolved D. In germline, CDR1 is SGHAT, CDR2 FQNNGV. V lost 5 bases and J 2 bases, leaving 9 bases between the germline ends. The CDR3 spans 13 residues. The CDR3 DNA is TGTGCCAGCAGCACGCCAGCAAACTATGGCTACACCTTC. Encoded protein: CASSTPANYGYTF.

The genes are TRBV10-3 and TRBJ1-2; possible D gene TRBD1, 6 bases. The germline gives CDR1 ENHRY, CDR2 SYGVKD. The V end was cut by 10 bases, the J end by 3 bases, with 18 bases between. This CDR3 spans 14 amino acids. The CDR3 reads CASIPRGGDYGYTF. As DNA, the CDR3 is TGTGCCAGCATTCCCCGGGGGGGCGACTATGGCTACACCTTC.

This clonotype was recorded only once. V gene TRBV2 combines with J gene TRBJ1-1, with D unresolved. CDR1 and CDR2 from the germline V gene are SNHLY and FYNNEI. V was trimmed by 3 bases and J by 6 bases, leaving 8 bases between them. The CDR3 sequence is 12 residues long. CDR3 coding DNA: TGTGCCAGCAGTGATCGGCGCTCTGAAGCTTTCTTT. Its translation: CASSDRRSEAFF. The entire variable domain, with the rest obtained from reference TRBV2 and TRBJ1-1, is as follows: EPEVTQTPSHQVTQMGQEVILRCVPISNHLYFYWYRQILGQKVEFLVSFYNNEISEKSEIFDDQFSVERPDGSNFTLKIRSTKLEDSAMYFCASSDRRSEAFFGQGTRLTVV.

There are many counts of this clonotype. The chain carries TRBV5-1 and TRBJ1-4; possible D gene TRBD1, 6 bases. CDR3 length equals 15 residues. CDR1 SGHRS and CDR2 YFSETQ come from the germline V gene. V lost 4 bases and J 0 bases, leaving 10 bases between the germline ends. This chain's CDR3 is CASSTRTATNEKLFF. The CDR3 coding sequence is TGCGCCAGCAGCACCCGGACAGCAACTAATGAAAAACTGTTTTTT.

The chain combines TRBV20-1 with TRBJ1-5; the D is unclear. With 3 bases removed from V and 2 bases from J, the gap between germline ends came to 11 bases. Per the germline V gene, CDR1 is DFQATT and CDR2 is SNEGSKA (reference sequence). The CDR3 is made up of 14 amino acids. CDR3 nucleotides: TGCAGTGCTAGTCGCGGGGTCGGCAATCAGCCCCAGCATTTT. Amino acid sequence: CSASRGVGNQPQHF.

The chain links TRBV10-3 to TRBJ1-2; 9 bases align to TRBD1. CDR3 size: 15 residues. V lost 2 bases, J lost 3 bases, and 4 bases stayed unmatched. Per germline, CDR1 ENHRY and CDR2 SYGVKD. CDR3 DNA: TGTGCCATCAGTGAGGAGGGGACAGGGTACTATGGCTACACCTTC. It specifies CAISEEGTGYYGYTF.

The chain employs TRBV6-5 and TRBJ1-1, with D maybe TRBD1 (5 bases). Trimming removed 2 bases from V and 2 bases from J, with 21 bases in between. CDR3 size: 18 residues. Germline loops: CDR1 MNHEY, CDR2 SVGAGI. CDR3 protein: CASSYRVVGLGANTEAFF. The CDR3 coding sequence is TGTGCCAGCAGTTACCGCGTAGTGGGGCTCGGAGCCAACACTGAAGCTTTCTTT.

This clonotype was seen a few times. The chain links TRBV4-1 to TRBJ2-5; D gene ambiguous. This CDR3 spans 14 amino acids. Trimming cost V 4 bases and J 5 bases, with 14 bases left between them. Looked up from germline, CDR1 is MGHRA and CDR2 is YSYEKL. The CDR3 is CASSRQMLLETQYF. For the CDR3, the DNA is TGCGCCAGCAGCCGCCAGATGCTTTTGGAGACCCAGTACTTC.

V and J are TRBV7-2 and TRBJ2-6, with D possibly matching TRBD2 (6 bases). The V gene's germline CDR1 is SGHTA and CDR2 FQGNSA. The V end was cut by 3 bases, the J end by 2 bases, with 14 bases between. This CDR3 is 17 amino acids long. The CDR3 DNA is TGTGCCAGCAGCTTCGATCGAACGGGGGCTGGGGCCAACGTCCTGACTTTC. It translates to CASSFDRTGAGANVLTF.

J is TRBJ1-5 and V is TRBV9; TRBD1 matches at 8 bases. After removal of 4 bases from V and 5 bases from J, the junction contained 2 bases not matched to a gene. This CDR3 spans 13 amino acids. Per the germline V gene, CDR1 is SGDLS and CDR2 is YYNGEE. This CDR3 is CASSKQGDQPQHF. Here the CDR3 DNA reads TGTGCCAGCAGCAAACAGGGGGATCAGCCCCAGCATTTT. Full variable domain (missing parts from reference TRBV9 and TRBJ1-5): DSGVTQTPKHLITATGQRVTLRCSPRSGDLSVYWYQQSLDQGLQFLIQYYNGEERAKGNILERFSAQQFPDLHSELNLSSLELGDSALYFCASSKQGDQPQHFGDGTRLSIL.

This clonotype turned up a few times. V is TRBV14 and J is TRBJ1-4; D possibly corresponds to TRBD1 (6 bases). Trimming took off 2 bases at V and 4 bases at J, with 11 bases between the two ends. CDR3 length: 15 residues. The V gene's germline CDR1 is SGHDN and CDR2 FVKESK. CDR3 amino acids: CASSQKQGYNEKLFF. CDR3 sequence (DNA): TGTGCCAGCAGCCAAAAACAGGGATATAATGAAAAACTGTTTTTT.

This clonotype occurred many times. The chain has TRBV7-3 and TRBJ2-7; TRBD2 is a possible D gene (7 bases). CDR1 SGHTA and CDR2 FQGTGA come from the germline V gene. CDR3 size: 14 residues. V lost 11 bases and J 5 bases, leaving 22 bases between the germline ends. The CDR3 nucleotides are TGTGCCGCCTCGGGGGGCCAGCCCAACCACGAGCAGTACTTC. Translating gives CAASGGQPNHEQYF.

This clonotype was recorded at least ten times. The V and J genes are TRBV19 and TRBJ1-2; TRBD1 matches at 8 bases. Trimming cost V 1 base and J 3 bases; bases outside gene matches: 4. CDR1 and CDR2 (germline): LNHDA, SQIVND (reference sequence). The CDR3 contains 15 residues. The chain's CDR3 is CASSIAQGVDYGYTF. CDR3 DNA: TGTGCCAGTAGTATAGCACAGGGGGTAGACTATGGCTACACCTTC. Full variable domain (remainder filled in from reference TRBV19 and TRBJ1-2): DGGITQSPKYLFRKEGQNVTLSCEQNLNHDAMYWYRQDPGQGLRLIYYSQIVNDFQKGDIAEGYSVSREKKESFPLTVTSAQKNPTAFYLCASSIAQGVDYGYTFGSGTRLTVV.

On this clonotype: An end of the junction does not agree with germline; a read error may underlie this. V usage is TRBV25-1 and J usage is TRBJ2-7; TRBD2 matches at 7 bases. The CDR3 totals 14 residues. In germline, CDR1 is MGHDK, CDR2 SYGVNS. The CDR3 nucleotides are TGTGCCAGCAGTATCTCTAGCGGCACCTACGGGCAGTACTTC. This codes for CASSISSGTYGQYF.

This chain joins TRBV9 and TRBJ1-4; TRBD1 might be the D (6 bases). The germline gives CDR1 SGDLS, CDR2 YYNGEE. The V gene lost 4 bases and the J gene lost 7 bases, with 11 bases spanning the gap. The CDR3 covers 13 residues. CDR3 sequence reads: CASSQGHGEKLFF. The DNA of the CDR3 is TGTGCCAGCAGCCAGGGACACGGTGAAAAACTGTTTTTT. The complete variable domain, with remaining parts taken from reference TRBV9 and TRBJ1-4, reads DSGVTQTPKHLITATGQRVTLRCSPRSGDLSVYWYQQSLDQGLQFLIQYYNGEERAKGNILERFSAQQFPDLHSELNLSSLELGDSALYFCASSQGHGEKLFFGSGTQLSVL.

This clonotype showed up just once. The chain links TRBV29-1 to TRBJ2-7; TRBD2 agrees at 12 bases. This CDR3 is built from 13 residues. Germline V gene lookup returns CDR1 SQVTM and CDR2 ANQGSEA. CDR3 residues: CTLAGGGVYEQYF. CDR3 in DNA: TGCACCCTAGCGGGAGGGGGTGTCTACGAGCAGTACTTC.

Comment on this clonotype: A junction boundary mismatches the germline segment, possibly from a read error. This chain links TRBV4-2 with TRBJ1-1; the D gene is possibly TRBD1 (6 bases). Germline V CDR1 and CDR2: LGHNA, YNFKEQ. This CDR3 spans 15 amino acids. The CDR3 nucleotides read TGTGCCGGCAGCCAAGTATCTGGACAGTACACTGAAGCTTTCTTT. Translation gives CAGSQVSGQYTEAFF.